This T cell receptor (beta chain) was sequenced in a study of cytomegalovirus exposure and HLA in healthy donors (TCRdb year 2017). Some background on the complete study: According to an earlier analysis of a few hundred of the donors, some 180 million T cells yielded roughly 110 million unique TCR beta sequences and approximately 300 Gb of sequence data. The study aimed to test whether cataloging public T cell receptors could reveal signatures of past pathogen exposure. An earlier analysis of roughly 600 of the donors used high-throughput TCR beta sequencing to judge whether each TCR beta V gene segment behaved as functional or pseudogenic. To predict cytomegalovirus infection status, the study combined high-throughput TCR immunosequencing, statistical association of individual TCRs with disease status, and machine learning. Of the roughly 410 genotyped donors, 81% were placed in the genetic ancestry cluster associated with self-reported Caucasian donors. Rather than drawing on any new phenotypic data, the later analysis identified candidate immune exposures from TCR beta sequences and the way those sequences occurred across donors. Donor age, sex, ethnicity and CMV serostatus were collected together with the repertoire data. An early release covering 500 to 750 HLA-typed donors comprised 250 to 350 gigabases of sequencing data and roughly 85 million unique TCR sequences. HLA typing included class I and class II loci at four-digit resolution. A handful of DR-DQ haplotypes were treated as single units for association and clustering because of strong linkage in the cohort. Typing coverage differed by locus: A, B, C, DRB1 and DQB1 were typed in about 620-640 donors, DQA1 in roughly 510, DPA1 in 600 to 610, and DPB1 in approximately 450. Besides the first cohort of roughly 700 subjects, a separate validation cohort made up of 90 to 150 different subjects was used. In a later analysis, previously published TCR beta repertoires from several hundred donors were re-analyzed and high-resolution HLA genotyping was added so that TCR occurrence patterns could be studied. Among about 400 genotyped donors of the cohort, an average of roughly 230,000 unique TCR beta nucleotide sequences was sequenced per donor, of which roughly 17% were non-productive. The study profiled the T cell repertoires of fewer than 850 subjects by immunosequencing and related them to cytomegalovirus serostatus. All discovery cohort repertoires had been generated using a single sequencing platform. A later genetic analysis used genome-wide SNP genotypes for about 60% of the roughly 700 donors, treating that subset as a discovery cohort. Beyond this particular receptor, the publication reports: HLA typing was unavailable for some donors at each locus, so association tests used only the typed subset. A total of about 150 TCR beta chains were listed by the study as associated with cytomegalovirus. A further reported finding was that TCR beta sequences accurately predicted the HLA-A and HLA-B alleles for most subjects in the first cohort. Cytomegalovirus status was reported to be diagnosed by the classifier with high specificity and sensitivity in both the original and validation cohorts. When HLA alleles, especially DR and DQ, strongly co-occurred, TCR associations were difficult to assign to individual alleles. Compared with the approximately 600-donor mean, donors in an Asian-associated ancestry cluster had fewer N-insertions in productive TCRs, according to a later genetic analysis. Across donors, most TCR sequences were observed very rarely, whereas some public TCRs were present in many individuals. Because counts were too low, about 18 rarely observed V segments, including chromosome 9 orphons, were excluded from the earlier analysis of around 590 of the donors. A later analysis associated 15,000 to 20,000 TCR beta sequences with specific HLA alleles at a false discovery rate of 0.05. CMV serostatus was the only immune exposure information available for the cohort. V-gene and J-gene trimming of TCR beta chains was associated with a missense DCLRE1C variant in a later genetic analysis, and the association was replicated in an independent cohort. According to a later analysis, TCR association rates differed among HLA loci, with DRB1 alleles showing the most associated TCRs and HLA-C alleles showing the fewest. In a later analysis, HLA-associated TCR beta chains were found to be more clonally expanded and to have lower generation probabilities than equally common non-associated chains. Presence/absence analyses assumed roughly uniform sequencing depth across donors, an assumption that may not hold. The 87-base-pair reads could not distinguish some IMGT-functional V segments, including TRBV6-2 and TRBV6-3, so those segments were excluded. In an earlier analysis of about 550 of the donors, most TCR beta V segments were observed in productive rearrangements about 87% or about 30% of the time, broadly matching IMGT annotations. The sequencing pipeline was judged likely to have produced a cluster of highly shared sequence variants as a technical artifact. In vitro tests confirmed that a few of the cytomegalovirus-associated TCR beta chains recognize cytomegalovirus antigens. According to a later analysis, parvovirus B19, influenza, CMV and Epstein-Barr virus appeared linked to several top co-occurrence clusters. A later analysis found that most CMV-associated TCR beta chains appeared HLA-restricted, with HLA associations seemingly driven largely by CMV exposure. The authors suggested that the approach could potentially be extended to other disease states and immunological phenotypes. In this cohort, only TCR beta chains were sequenced, and detectable features were limited by the absence of alpha or paired-chain data. Linkage disequilibrium might explain the correlated functional status among segregating V segments, but an unknown experimental factor could not be ruled out.

At the junction V is shortened by 1 base and J by 4 bases, with 24 bases in between. CDR1 and CDR2 are read off the germline V gene as LGHNA and YNFKEQ. The CDR3 numbers 19 residues from cysteine through phenylalanine. The entry retains the CDR3 DNA only, 57 bases that are in frame from base 1. In total, roughly 670 healthy bone marrow donors made up the cohort. At the time of sampling, every cohort member was nominally healthy, though immune exposures that went unrecorded were likely present. The donor was CMV seropositive and belonged to the group of 250 to 300 seropositive cohort members. Each donor provided a peripheral blood sample, and peripheral blood mononuclear cells were used for TCR beta sequencing. The Qiagen DNeasy Blood Extraction Kit was used to extract genomic DNA from the blood cell samples. Points on this clone: Its target antigen remains unknown. No base qualities exist here, and no much larger clone lies one base off it.

Library preparation was by the immunoSEQ multiplex PCR assay. For the multiplex PCR, a mixture combining 60 forward primers for TCR Vbeta segments and 13 reverse primers for TCR Jbeta segments was used. Amplification of the CDR3 region of rearranged TCR beta genes was performed with a multiplex PCR assay on genomic DNA. The Illumina HiSeq System was used to sequence the amplified TCR beta libraries as 87-base-pair reads. The study's own analysis went as follows. In a later analysis, tens of millions of unique TCR beta chains were counted across the approximately 640 repertoires, and around 10 million of these chains were shared by at least two donors. A nearest-neighbor algorithm error-corrected the raw reads and collapsed the reads into unique sequences, merging closely related sequences to remove PCR and sequencing errors. CDR3 sequences were aligned to IMGT reference sequences to assign V, D and J gene segments. For a sequence to be retained, a match of at least six nucleotides to both a V gene segment and a J gene segment was required. Rearrangements were classified as productive when the CDR3 lacked stop codons and remained in frame with V and J, and all other rearrangements were classified as non-productive. Following IMGT convention, CDR3 was defined as the stretch from the second conserved V-encoded cysteine up to the conserved J-encoded phenylalanine. The earlier analysis of about 560 of the donors excluded any sequence lacking an unambiguous match to a single V gene segment. An earlier analysis of several hundred of the donors called V segments functional above 56.7% productive rearrangements and segregating when the between-donor standard deviation exceeded 5%. A statistical classification framework was developed to diagnose cytomegalovirus status using the catalog of TCR beta chain sequences. A later analysis assigned V and J genes by comparing TCR nucleotide sequences with IMGT/GENE-DB human TR gene sequences. The TCRdist pipeline was used in a later analysis to assign CDR3 sequences and most-parsimonious VDJ recombination scenarios. In a later analysis, each TCR beta chain was defined by its CDR3 amino acid sequence together with its V-gene family, and reads lacking a unique V-gene family were excluded. In a later analysis, approximately 640 highly shared, low-generation-probability nucleotide sequences were removed to address suspected cross-contamination and a sequencing artifact. A later analysis calculated a clonal expansion index for each public chain from normalized within-repertoire ranks of inferred template counts. A later analysis computed generation probabilities with a VDJ recombination model fitted to out-of-frame rearrangements, and checked the results against IGoR. Hypergeometric tests were used in a later analysis to score TCR-TCR, TCR-HLA and TCR-CMV co-occurrence, with a repertoire-size bias correction applied to the TCR pairs. In a later analysis, false discovery rates were estimated by permuting HLA or CMV assignments 20 times. A later analysis grouped co-occurring TCRs with DBSCAN, adding TCRdist sequence similarity when clustering within HLA-allele-positive subsets. Repertoires with fewer than 30,000 or more than 120,000 public chains were left out of co-occurrence clustering, as were four to six repertoires with anomalous nucleotide sharing. TCRdb obtained this table from immuneACCESS and retained in-frame rearrangements with V and J assigned. These tables miss some clones; where compared with another copy, unresolved V genes account for less than half of the shortfall, and the remainder is unexplained. That table is the source of V, J and clone size, and D and trimming were worked out from the DNA. Recorded for this sample are approximately 190,000 clones; about 13% of them occurred a single time. The top ten constitute about 7.8% of the sample.

This chain joins TRBV4-2 to TRBJ2-3; TRBD2 is possibly the D segment (6 matching bases). Sequenced: PBMCs. This receptor was taken from a middle-aged man in good health and CMV-seropositive. The nucleotide sequence is given as TGTGCCAGCAGCCAAGGGCTTGGCGCGGGAAGTCCCCCCGCAGATACGCAGTATTTT. Translation gives CASSQGLGAGSPPADTQYF.